Shown below are 11 T cell receptor beta chains from a single sample sequenced in a study of blood T cell repertoires in COVID-19. Method: immunoSEQ multiplex PCR; TCRdb's copy keeps in-frame clones and lacks some. The table lists 140,000 to 150,000 clones, roughly 80% of them singletons, with approximately 8% in the top ten. Sequencing was done on a sample of peripheral blood. These receptors came from a man aged 50-60 years with active or convalescent COVID-19.

Only a few counts were recorded for this clone. This chain links TRBV28 with TRBJ1-5, with 7 bases aligning to TRBD1. Losses at the gene ends were 2 bases for V and 6 bases for J; bases not matched to a gene: 10. Germline CDR1 MDHEN, CDR2 SYDVKM. CDR3 length equals 16 residues. The CDR3 nucleotides are TGTGCCAGCAGTTTACGGAACAGGGGCCGGGGTCAGCCCCAGCATTTT. Translated, it gives CASSLRNRGRGQPQHF.

This chain joins TRBV6-5 and TRBJ2-7; maybe TRBD2 (6 bases). Trimming took off 4 bases at V and 3 bases at J, with 19 bases between the two ends. Germline V lookup: CDR1 MNHEY, CDR2 SVGAGI. The CDR3 covers 16 residues. The DNA for the CDR3 is TGTGCCAGCAGTTCGGACATCGCCGGGACTTTCTACGAGCAGTACTTC. It yields the protein CASSSDIAGTFYEQYF.

This clone was recorded a few times. V is TRBV6-1 and J is TRBJ2-3, with 8 positions matching TRBD2. In germline, CDR1 is MNHNS, CDR2 SASEGT. Unmatched junction bases numbered 13, after V lost 3 bases and J lost 2 bases. This CDR3 has 18 amino acids. CDR3 residues: CASSDGYVGGGATDTQYF. As DNA, the CDR3 is TGTGCCAGCAGTGATGGGTACGTCGGGGGGGGAGCCACAGATACGCAGTATTTT.

The J gene is TRBJ2-1, the V gene TRBV5-1; 8 bases are shared with TRBD1. The CDR3 is 14 residues long. With 0 bases clipped from V and 9 bases from J, the junction kept 5 bases outside the gene matches. From germline, CDR1 is SGHRS and CDR2 YFSETQ. CDR3 sequence (DNA): TGCGCCAGCAGCTTGGGGCAGGGGGCAGCTGAGCAGTTCTTC. Amino acid sequence: CASSLGQGAAEQFF.

The rearrangement uses TRBV28 and TRBJ2-1; TRBD2 might be the D (5 bases). The length of the CDR3 is 20 residues. CDR1 and CDR2 from the germline V gene are MDHEN and SYDVKM. Trimming took off 7 bases at V and 7 bases at J, with 35 bases between the two ends. The CDR3 DNA reads TGTGCCAGCACCCCTTTGGCCTTACGGTCAGCGGAGGCCGGGTGGAATGAGCAGTTCTTC. Amino acid sequence: CASTPLALRSAEAGWNEQFF.

In its sample, this clone was seen once. The gene calls are TRBV2 and TRBJ2-2, with D possibly called TRBD1 or TRBD2 (5 bases each). CDR1 is SNHLY and CDR2 is FYNNEI in the germline V gene. The CDR3 is made up of 15 amino acids. V shed 6 bases and J shed 2 bases, with 13 bases lying between them. CDR3 bases: TGTGCCAGCAGGGAACTAGGGGTCAACACCGGGGAGCTGTTTTTT. Protein sequence: CASRELGVNTGELFF.

This clone is a singleton in its sample. The genes are TRBV3-1 (or the pseudogene TRBV3-2) and TRBJ1-4; D is undetermined. This CDR3 region has 13 residues. Germline V gene sequence: CDR1 LGHDT, CDR2 YNNKEL (reference sequence). Trimming pared 1 base from V and 7 bases from J, leaving 7 bases between. The CDR3 DNA reads as TGTGCCAGCAGCCAAGGACGGAGTGAAAAACTGTTTTTT. It encodes CASSQGRSEKLFF.

The rearrangement links TRBV5-1 to TRBJ2-3, with no clear D. CDR3 length: 12 amino acids. Germline CDR1 SGHRS, CDR2 YFSETQ. V was cut by 3 bases and J by 3 bases, with 5 bases left in between. Here the CDR3 DNA reads TGCGCCAGCAGCTACTGGACAGATACGCAGTATTTT. Its protein product is CASSYWTDTQYF.

This clone was detected only a few times. The chain couples TRBV23-1 to TRBJ1-2, with D possibly being TRBD1 (6 bases). TRBV23-1 is known as an ORF, though its function is uncertain. This CDR3 spans 14 amino acids. The V and J ends lost 4 bases and 4 bases respectively, with 13 bases between them. The CDR3: CASSPRTALYGYTF. The CDR3, as DNA: TGCGCCAGCAGTCCAAGGACAGCTCTCTATGGCTACACCTTC.

The V and J genes are TRBV1 and TRBJ2-7; the D call in the table, TRBD1, was not verified against the DNA. TRBV1 is given as a pseudogene. CDR3 length: 12 amino acids. CDR3 sequence reads: CTSSHQGGEQYF. DNA of the CDR3: TGCACCAGCAGCCACCAGGGGGGCGAGCAGTACTTC.

This clone has only one observation. CDR3 protein: CASSPGGYAPSGANVLTF. The CDR3 DNA is TGTGCCAGCTCACCGGGGGGGTACGCTCCCTCTGGGGCCAACGTCCTGACTTTC. The J gene is TRBJ2-6, the V gene TRBV18; 7 bases fit TRBD2. J gave up 0 bases and V 3 bases, and 8 bases lay outside the gene matches. CDR1 is KGHSH, CDR2 LQKENI, per germline. This CDR3 has 18 amino acids.